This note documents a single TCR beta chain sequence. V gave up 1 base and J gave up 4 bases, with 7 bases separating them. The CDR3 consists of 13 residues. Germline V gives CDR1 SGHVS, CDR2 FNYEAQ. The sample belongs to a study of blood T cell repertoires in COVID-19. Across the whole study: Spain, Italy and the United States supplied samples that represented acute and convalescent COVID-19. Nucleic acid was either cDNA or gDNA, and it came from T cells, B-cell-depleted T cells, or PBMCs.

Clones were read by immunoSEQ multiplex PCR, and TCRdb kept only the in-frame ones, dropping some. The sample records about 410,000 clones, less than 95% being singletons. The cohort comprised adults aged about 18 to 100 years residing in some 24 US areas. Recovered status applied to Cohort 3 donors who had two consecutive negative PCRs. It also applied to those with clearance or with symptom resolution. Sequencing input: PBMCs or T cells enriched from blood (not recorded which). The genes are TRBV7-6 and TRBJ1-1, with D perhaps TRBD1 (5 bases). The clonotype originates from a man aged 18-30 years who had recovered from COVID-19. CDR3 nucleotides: TGTGCCAGCAGCTTAGATAGGGGCACTGAAGCTTTCTTT. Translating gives CASSLDRGTEAFF.